This entry concerns a single T cell receptor (beta chain). Its target is unknown. This sample stems from a study of T-cell memory formation after mild COVID-19. Background on the study: TCR clusters were largely donor specific.

TCR alpha and TCR beta cDNA libraries with sample barcodes and UMIs came from 5'RACE using constant-segment primers. TCRdb independently ran MiXCR on the 5' RACE reads; one entry per CDR3 protein. The table shows around 510,000 distinct CDR3 sequences, with less than 25% occurring only once. CDR3 length: 15 residues. Unmatched junction bases numbered 7, after V lost 3 bases and J lost 9 bases. Germline-derived CDR1 and CDR2 are KGHDR and SFDVKD. Study conclusions and caveats: Mostly located in CM and EM were contracting CD4+ clones, with contracting CD8+ clones located in EMRA.

Sequenced sample: PBMCs or a T cell subset sorted from them (not recorded which). This chain joins TRBV24-1 and TRBJ2-1, with 10 bases lining up with TRBD1. This TCR derives from an adult woman who had mild COVID-19 (a few samples of this study predate the infection). Cell type and time point are not known. CDR3 region: CATSDPGTGEIEQFF. CDR3 nucleotides: TGTGCCACCAGTGATCCTGGGACAGGGGAGATTGAGCAGTTCTTC.